This TCR beta chain is from a study of type 1 regulatory T cells. Study-level information: T-allo10 is an in vitro-generated, Tr1-enriched CD4 T cell product specific for alloantigen. Overall study results and limits: Compared with non-type 1 regulatory T cells, type 1 regulatory T cells showed a more restricted TCR repertoire.

The CDR3 covers 14 residues. Trimming at V came to 6 bases and at J to 5 bases, leaving 7 bases not matched to a gene. Germline V gene lookup returns CDR1 DFQATT and CDR2 SNEGSKA (reference sequence). Concerning this clonotype itself: Its antigen is still unknown.

A single record per CDR3 protein comes from TCRdb applying MiXCR to the reads. The sample lists roughly 60,000 distinct CDR3 sequences, 62% seen once, with approximately 2% in the top ten. Sequencing was performed on cultured non-Tr1 T cells, either the whole culture or a sorted T cell fraction (not recorded which). The chain combines TRBV20-1 with TRBJ2-1; TRBD2 matches at 10 bases. This TCR was recovered from a human donor in good health. In nucleotides, the CDR3 is TGCAGTGCGTTACTAGCGGGACCCCACAATGAGCAGTTCTTC. This encodes CSALLAGPHNEQFF.